One and the same sample provided the 27 T cell receptor beta chains below, sequenced in a study of OX40 agonist ivuxolimab in advanced cancers. Data came from immunoSEQ multiplex PCR; TCRdb stores just in-frame clones and leaves some out. The table has about 49,000 clones, 79% seen once. The sequencing used CD4+ or CD8+ T cells sorted from blood, collected in a trial of the OX40 agonist ivuxolimab. The receptors were gathered from an adult with an advanced solid tumor such as melanoma, head and neck, liver or kidney cancer.

The chain employs TRBV2 and TRBJ2-2; D is undetermined. The germline V gene encodes CDR1 SNHLY and CDR2 FYNNEI. V dropped 6 bases and J dropped 1 base, with 9 bases sitting between them. The length of the CDR3 is 14 residues. Here the CDR3 reads CASRIQGNTGELFF. In nucleotides, the CDR3 is TGTGCCAGCAGAATTCAAGGGAACACCGGGGAGCTGTTTTTT.

This chain connects TRBV4-1 to TRBJ1-3; D unclear. In germline, CDR1 is MGHRA, CDR2 YSYEKL. Trimming removed 4 bases from V and 1 base from J, with 11 bases in between. This CDR3 contains 15 residues. CDR3 amino acids: CASSPLGVSGNTIYF. The CDR3 DNA reads TGCGCCAGCAGCCCCCTAGGAGTTTCTGGAAACACCATATATTTT.

The V gene is TRBV30, the J gene TRBJ1-4, with D possibly TRBD1 on 5 matching bases. The germline CDR1 and CDR2 sequences are GTSNPN and SVGIG (reference sequence). V was clipped by 8 bases and J by 5 bases, with 15 bases between them. The CDR3 extends over 13 amino acids. CDR3 DNA sequence: TGTGCCCTCAAACGGGACTTCAATGAAAAACTGTTTTTT. Protein product: CALKRDFNEKLFF.

The chain combines TRBV5-4 with TRBJ2-7; D is possibly TRBD1 (6 bases). V lost 4 bases, J lost 3 bases, and 8 bases lay in between. CDR1 is SGHNT, CDR2 YYREEE, per germline (reference sequence). The CDR3 has 12 amino acids. CDR3 bases: TGTGCCAGCAGCAGACAGGACTACGAGCAGTACTTC. The encoded protein is CASSRQDYEQYF. The entire variable domain, with the rest obtained from reference TRBV5-4 and TRBJ2-7, is as follows: ETGVTQSPTHLIKTRGQQVTLRCSSQSGHNTVSWYQQALGQGPQFIFQYYREEENGRGNFPPRFSGLQFPNYSSELNVNALELDDSALYLCASSRQDYEQYFGPGTRLTVT.

This chain joins TRBV15 and TRBJ2-1, with 8 bases fitting TRBD2. CDR1 and CDR2 from the germline V gene are LNHNV and YYDKDF (reference sequence). This CDR3 has 15 residues. The ends lost 10 bases at V and 3 bases at J; junction bases unmatched: 11. CDR3 region: CAISPGLDFYNEQFF. The CDR3 DNA reads as TGTGCCATCTCACCGGGACTAGACTTCTACAATGAGCAGTTCTTC.

This chain joins TRBV29-1 and TRBJ1-3; D gene uncertain. This CDR3 comprises 14 residues. Germline V gives CDR1 SQVTM, CDR2 ANQGSEA. Trimming shortened V by 6 bases and J by 2 bases, and 14 bases separated the two germline ends. This CDR3 is CSVWASQTGNTIYF. The CDR3 DNA reads TGCAGCGTCTGGGCCTCACAAACTGGAAACACCATATATTTT.

The rearrangement joins TRBV6-5 to TRBJ1-5, with D maybe TRBD1 (5 bases). V was clipped by 6 bases and J by 6 bases, with 18 bases between them. The CDR3 covers 15 residues. The germline V gene encodes CDR1 MNHEY and CDR2 SVGAGI. CDR3 in amino acids: CASRATVGAGQPQHF. For the CDR3, the DNA is TGTGCCAGCAGGGCCACAGTAGGGGCTGGTCAGCCCCAGCATTTT.

V is TRBV6-6 and J is TRBJ1-5; TRBD1 is a possible D gene (6 bases). V lost 5 bases, J lost 6 bases, and 20 bases lay in between. CDR1 is MNHNY, CDR2 SVGAGI, per germline (reference sequence). The CDR3 covers 16 residues. The CDR3 sequence: CASSPFLGGRFQPQHF. The CDR3 bases are TGTGCCAGCAGTCCCTTTTTGGGGGGGCGCTTTCAGCCCCAGCATTTT.

The rearrangement uses TRBV6-5 and TRBJ2-7; D may be TRBD2 (7 bases). The CDR3 loop spans 12 amino acids. V gave up 5 bases and J gave up 7 bases, with 12 bases separating them. Germline V lookup: CDR1 MNHEY, CDR2 SVGAGI. The CDR3 is CASSLRGGEQYF. DNA for the CDR3: TGTGCCAGCAGTCTCAGGGGAGGGGAGCAGTACTTC.

This clone was detected only a few times. This chain uses TRBV10-1 with TRBJ2-1; D might be TRBD2 (6 bases). V was shortened by 6 bases and J by 4 bases, with 19 bases between the two germline ends. Germline V gene data show CDR1 as WNHNN and CDR2 as SYGVQD (reference sequence). This CDR3 is 16 amino acids long. The CDR3 is CASRTLGGGSYNEQFF. In DNA, the CDR3 is TGCGCCAGCAGGACCCTCGGGGGAGGCTCTTACAATGAGCAGTTCTTC.

The chain is built from TRBV7-8 and TRBJ2-5; 7 nucleotides agree with TRBD2. The J call may not be correct, given that the DNA end is closer to TRBJ2-7. Germline lookup yields CDR1 SGHVS and CDR2 FQNEAQ. CDR3 size: 15 residues. CDR3 bases: TGTGCCAGCAGCTTAGGCCTAGCGGTAACCTACGAGCAGTACTTC. Its translation is CASSLGLAVTYEQYF.

This chain joins TRBV5-1 and TRBJ1-2; the D gene is possibly TRBD1 (6 bases). V was clipped by 5 bases and J by 5 bases, with 13 bases between them. The V gene's germline CDR1 is SGHRS and CDR2 YFSETQ. This CDR3 contains 13 residues. CDR3 in DNA: TGCGCCAGCAGTCCAGACAGGACGTATGGCTACACCTTC. It codes for CASSPDRTYGYTF.

The chain uses TRBV10-1 and TRBJ2-2; 7 bases fit TRBD2. Germline trimming cut 8 bases from V and 7 bases from J; bases unmatched to any gene: 1. The germline V gene encodes CDR1 WNHNN and CDR2 SYGVQD (reference sequence). The CDR3 contains 11 residues. The CDR3 protein is CASGRDGELFF. The CDR3 DNA is TGCGCCAGCGGGAGGGACGGGGAGCTGTTTTTT.

This clone was counted many times. This chain links TRBV2 with TRBJ1-2; perhaps TRBD1 as D (5 bases). The V end lost 5 bases, the J end lost 6 bases, and 10 bases lay between the germline ends. Per the germline V gene, CDR1 is SNHLY and CDR2 is FYNNEI. CDR3 size: 12 residues. Here the CDR3 DNA reads TGTGCCAGCAGTCGGGGCTTGGATGGCTACACCTTC. It is translated as CASSRGLDGYTF.

This chain uses TRBV7-2 with TRBJ2-7; TRBD2 matches at 8 bases. This CDR3 spans 15 amino acids. With V trimmed by 5 bases and J by 7 bases, 13 bases remained unmatched. CDR1 SGHTA and CDR2 FQGNSA come from the germline V gene. CDR3 nucleotide sequence: TGTGCCAGCAGCCGACAATCCGGGGGGGAGTGGGAGCAGTACTTC. Translated: CASSRQSGGEWEQYF.

This clone was picked up one time. The rearrangement joins TRBV19 to TRBJ1-5, with D possibly TRBD1 on 6 matching bases. CDR3 length: 15 residues. Looked up from germline, CDR1 is LNHDA and CDR2 is SQIVND (reference sequence). Trimming stripped 7 bases from V and 3 bases from J, with 16 bases between. The CDR3 DNA is TGTGCCAGTACCCCTACAGGGTCCGACAATCAGCCCCAGCATTTT. This gives the protein CASTPTGSDNQPQHF.

The V gene is TRBV7-2, the J gene TRBJ1-2, with 7 bases fitting TRBD1. CDR1 is SGHTA and CDR2 is FQGNSA in the germline V gene. This CDR3 has 13 residues. Trimming removed 3 bases from V and 7 bases from J; junction bases left unmatched: 5. This CDR3 is CASSFDRESGYTF. The CDR3 region has the DNA TGTGCCAGCAGCTTCGACAGGGAGAGTGGCTACACCTTC.

This clone was found once. J is TRBJ1-2 and V is TRBV19, with a weak D call TRBD1 (5 bases). Trimming removed 5 bases from V and 0 bases from J, with 16 bases in between. Germline V lookup: CDR1 LNHDA, CDR2 SQIVND (reference sequence). The CDR3 length is 16 residues. The CDR3 here is CASSHRGRQANYGYTF. In DNA, the CDR3 is TGTGCCAGTAGTCATCGGGGACGCCAGGCTAACTATGGCTACACCTTC.

J is TRBJ1-2 and V is TRBV5-1; D is possibly TRBD1 (5 bases). CDR3 length equals 12 residues. Trimming left V 0 bases short and J 8 bases short, with 8 bases between. Germline CDR1 is SGHRS and CDR2 is YFSETQ. The CDR3 region has the DNA TGCGCCAGCAGCTTGGCTGGGGACGGCTACACCTTC. Translation: CASSLAGDGYTF.

This clone came up a few times. V and J are TRBV7-9 and TRBJ1-2; D remains unclear. Trimming took 8 bases from V and 6 from J, leaving 7 bases between them. The CDR3 is 10 residues long. Germline V lookup: CDR1 SEHNR, CDR2 FQNEAQ (reference sequence). The CDR3 nucleotides read TGTGCCAGCGGGAGGGATGGCTACACCTTC. This encodes CASGRDGYTF.

The chain recombines TRBV7-9 with TRBJ2-1; 10 nucleotides align to TRBD1. The germline V gene encodes CDR1 SEHNR and CDR2 FQNEAQ (reference sequence). This CDR3 is 16 amino acids long. J lost 4 bases, V lost 1 base, and 4 bases had no gene match. The DNA for the CDR3 is TGTGCCAGCAGCTTAGTTCGGACAGGGGGATACAATGAGCAGTTCTTC. Its translation: CASSLVRTGGYNEQFF.

The rearrangement links TRBV6-6 to TRBJ2-7, with TRBD2 as a possible D gene (5 bases). The CDR3 length is 12 residues. Between the trimmed V and J ends, which lost 10 bases and 5 bases, there was a span of 15 bases. The germline V gene encodes CDR1 MNHNY and CDR2 SVGAGI (reference sequence). CDR3 sequence (DNA): TGTGCCACCGGGGATCAGCAGGACGAGCAGTACTTC. Residues: CATGDQQDEQYF.

This chain connects TRBV7-3 to TRBJ1-1; TRBD1 is a possible D gene (6 bases). Germline CDR1 is SGHTA and CDR2 is FQGTGA. The length of the CDR3 is 15 residues. V gave up 5 bases and J gave up 5 bases, with 18 bases separating them. The CDR3 DNA is TGTGCCAGCAGCCAAGCAGGGGCTCCGGGAACTGAAGCTTTCTTT. The encoded protein is CASSQAGAPGTEAFF.

The chain combines TRBV7-6 with TRBJ1-2; no firm D call. Germline loops: CDR1 SGHVS, CDR2 FNYEAQ. V lost 5 bases to trimming and J lost 5 bases, with 12 bases between them. CDR3 length equals 13 residues. The CDR3 sequence: CASSLRTDYGYTF. CDR3 nucleotides: TGTGCCAGCAGCCTAAGGACGGATTATGGCTACACCTTC.

The chain combines TRBV19 with TRBJ2-7; maybe TRBD1 (6 bases). The germline CDR1 and CDR2 sequences are LNHDA and SQIVND (reference sequence). Trimming left V 4 bases short and J 2 bases short, with 9 bases between. CDR3 length: 13 amino acids. The CDR3 is CASSRDKTYEQYF. The CDR3 DNA follows: TGTGCCAGTAGTAGGGACAAAACCTACGAGCAGTACTTC. The full variable domain, with the rest looked up from reference TRBV19 and TRBJ2-7, is DGGITQSPKYLFRKEGQNVTLSCEQNLNHDAMYWYRQDPGQGLRLIYYSQIVNDFQKGDIAEGYSVSREKKESFPLTVTSAQKNPTAFYLCASSRDKTYEQYFGPGTRLTVT.

This clone was recorded a few times. V usage is TRBV5-5 and J usage is TRBJ1-1, with TRBD1 matching 7 bases. V shed 4 bases and J 4 bases; nucleotides not matched to a gene: 7. Germline CDR1 and CDR2: SGHKS and YYEKEE (reference sequence). This CDR3 comprises 14 residues. The CDR3 is CASSARQGRTEAFF. The DNA for the CDR3 is TGTGCCAGCAGCGCCCGACAGGGTCGCACTGAAGCTTTCTTT.

This clone was seen a single time. This chain uses TRBV10-2 with TRBJ1-5; D gene uncertain. The CDR3 spans 14 residues. CDR1 and CDR2 (germline): WSHSY, SAAADI. Deletions cut 0 bases from V and 2 bases from J, with 5 bases between. The CDR3, as DNA: TGCGCCAGCAGTGAGTCTATGGGCAATCAGCCCCAGCATTTT. Translating it yields CASSESMGNQPQHF.